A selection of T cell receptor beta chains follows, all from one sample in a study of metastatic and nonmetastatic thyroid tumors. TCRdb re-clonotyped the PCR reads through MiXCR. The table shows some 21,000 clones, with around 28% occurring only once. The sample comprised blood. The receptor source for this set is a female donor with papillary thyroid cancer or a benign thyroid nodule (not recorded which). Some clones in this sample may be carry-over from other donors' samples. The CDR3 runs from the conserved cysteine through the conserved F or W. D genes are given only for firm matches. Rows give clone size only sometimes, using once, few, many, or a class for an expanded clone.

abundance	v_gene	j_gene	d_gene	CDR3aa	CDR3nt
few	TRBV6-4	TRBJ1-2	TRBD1	CASWGRGLSYTF	TGTGCCAGCTGGGGCAGGGGGCTGAGCTACACCTTC
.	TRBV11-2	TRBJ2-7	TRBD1	CASSIQGQGGEQYF	TGTGCCAGCAGCATACAGGGACAGGGAGGCGAGCAGTACTTC
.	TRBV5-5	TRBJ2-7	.	CASSLELAGVREEQYF	TGTGCCAGCAGCTTGGAGTTAGCTGGGGTTCGGGAGGAGCAGTACTTC
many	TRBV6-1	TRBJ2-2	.	CASIFMGAFANTGELFF	TGTGCCAGCATATTCATGGGAGCCTTCGCGAACACCGGGGAGCTGTTTTTT
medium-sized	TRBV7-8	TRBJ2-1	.	CASSLAGRYNEQFF	TGTGCCAGCAGCTTAGCCGGACGATACAATGAGCAGTTCTTC
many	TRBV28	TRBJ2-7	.	CASSLGSYEQYF	TGTGCCAGCAGTTTGGGCAGCTACGAGCAGTACTTC
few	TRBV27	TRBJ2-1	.	CASSSPRGRGTYNEQFF	TGTGCCAGCAGCTCCCCCCGGGGGCGGGGCACCTACAATGAACAGTTCTTC
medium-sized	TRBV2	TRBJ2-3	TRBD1	CASRGDRGSTDTQYF	TGTGCCAGCAGGGGAGACAGGGGAAGCACAGATACGCAGTATTTT
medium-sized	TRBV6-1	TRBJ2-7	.	CASSEDPLAAYEQYF	TGTGCCAGCAGTGAAGATCCCCTCGCTGCCTACGAGCAGTACTTC
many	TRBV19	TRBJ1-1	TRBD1	CASSNRQGRTEAFF	TGTGCCAGTAGTAACCGACAGGGGAGGACTGAAGCTTTCTTT
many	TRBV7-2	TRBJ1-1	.	CASSLSANTEAFF	TGTGCCAGCAGCTTGTCAGCGAACACTGAAGCTTTCTTT
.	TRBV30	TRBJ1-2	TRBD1	CAWSPTGSDGYTF	TGTGCCTGGAGCCCGACAGGGAGTGATGGCTACACCTTC
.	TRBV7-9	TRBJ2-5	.	CASSLPGGETQYF	TGTGCCAGCAGCTTACCGGGCGGAGAGACCCAGTACTTC
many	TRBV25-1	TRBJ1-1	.	CASSEFTGSNTEAFF	TGTGCCAGCAGTGAATTCACAGGGTCGAACACTGAAGCTTTCTTT
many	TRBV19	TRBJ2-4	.	CASSIAAGRRDIQYF	TGTGCCAGTAGTATAGCGGCAGGGCGGCGGGACATTCAGTACTTC
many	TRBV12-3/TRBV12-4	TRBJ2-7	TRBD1	CASRVTGYHEQYF	TGTGCCAGCAGGGTGACAGGGTACCACGAGCAGTACTTC
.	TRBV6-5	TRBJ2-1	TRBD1	CASSYSTGVSHEQFF	TGTGCCAGCAGTTACTCGACAGGGGTTTCGCATGAGCAGTTCTTC
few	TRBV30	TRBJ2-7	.	CAGSPGDTYELYF	TGTGCCGGGAGCCCAGGGGACACCTACGAGCTGTACTTC
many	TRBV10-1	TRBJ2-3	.	CASSRDTSTDTQYF	TGCGCCAGCAGCCGGGACACCAGCACAGATACGCAGTATTTT
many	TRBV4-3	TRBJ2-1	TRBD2	CASSQVRTSGRLGSYNEQFF	TGCGCCAGCAGCCAAGTGAGGACTAGCGGGAGGTTAGGTTCCTACAATGAGCAGTTCTTC
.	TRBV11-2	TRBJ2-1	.	CASSLDGGSVTYNEQFF	TGTGCCAGCAGCTTAGATGGGGGTAGCGTGACCTACAATGAGCAGTTCTTC
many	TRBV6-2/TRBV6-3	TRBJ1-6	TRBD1	CASTGKTGAYSPLHF	TGTGCCAGCACGGGCAAGACAGGGGCCTATTCACCCCTCCACTTT
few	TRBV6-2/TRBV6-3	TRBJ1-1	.	CASTDPGDTEAFF	TGTGCCAGCACTGACCCTGGAGATACTGAAGCTTTCTTT
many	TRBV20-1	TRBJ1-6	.	CSATDGGYLHF	TGCAGTGCTACCGATGGTGGGTACCTCCACTTT
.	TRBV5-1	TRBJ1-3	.	CASSLPLGVSSGNTIYF	TGCGCCAGCAGCCTACCCTTGGGGGTGAGCTCTGGAAACACCATATATTTT